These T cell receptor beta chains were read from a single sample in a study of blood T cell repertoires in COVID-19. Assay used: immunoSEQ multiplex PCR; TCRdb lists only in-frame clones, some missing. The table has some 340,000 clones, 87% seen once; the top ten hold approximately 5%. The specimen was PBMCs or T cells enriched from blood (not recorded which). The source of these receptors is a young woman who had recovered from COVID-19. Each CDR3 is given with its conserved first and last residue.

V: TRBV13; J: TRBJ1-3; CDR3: CASSQGGVGWGIYF
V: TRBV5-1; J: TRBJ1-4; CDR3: CASSLQAGIGEKLFF
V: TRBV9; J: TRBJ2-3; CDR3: CASSVGSGSTDTQYF
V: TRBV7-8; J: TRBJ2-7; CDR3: CASRRGLGDLYEQYF
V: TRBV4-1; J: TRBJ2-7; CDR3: CASGQRAGGGYEQYF
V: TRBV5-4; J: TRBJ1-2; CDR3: CASSFNTGDYGYTF
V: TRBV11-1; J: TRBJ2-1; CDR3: CASSRGGAVVNEQFF
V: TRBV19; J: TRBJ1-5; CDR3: CASSVGFRGQPQHF
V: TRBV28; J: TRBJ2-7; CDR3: CASSDDRVEQYF
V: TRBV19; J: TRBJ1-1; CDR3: CASSNQGGTEAFF
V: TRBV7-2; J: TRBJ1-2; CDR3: CASSPHTDYGYTF
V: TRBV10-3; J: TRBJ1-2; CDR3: CAISERSQGDGYTF
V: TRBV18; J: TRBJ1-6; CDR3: CASSPGQGQSPLHF
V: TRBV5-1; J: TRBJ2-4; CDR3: CASSFIGRGAKNIQYF
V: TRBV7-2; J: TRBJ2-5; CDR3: CASSPAGRVATQYF
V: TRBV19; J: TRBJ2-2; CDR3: CASSISLGGGGELFF
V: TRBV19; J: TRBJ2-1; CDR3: CASSRTEGRGYNEQFF
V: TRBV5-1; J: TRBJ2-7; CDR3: CASSLGGRAYEQYF
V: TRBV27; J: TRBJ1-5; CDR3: CASSSPGQPQHF
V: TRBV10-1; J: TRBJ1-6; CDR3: CATHGQGGYYNSPLHF
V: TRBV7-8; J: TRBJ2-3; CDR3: CASSRGGGRNTQYF
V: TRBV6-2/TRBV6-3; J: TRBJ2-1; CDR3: CASSPLAGVSNEQFF
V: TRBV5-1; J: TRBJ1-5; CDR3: CASSLANQGSNQPQHF
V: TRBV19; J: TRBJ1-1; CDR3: CASSMWGRYTEAFF
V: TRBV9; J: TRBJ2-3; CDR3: CASSASTDTQYF
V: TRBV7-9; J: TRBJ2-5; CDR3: CASSPRESGQPQETQYF
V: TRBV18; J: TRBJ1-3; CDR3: CASSPSGRPSSGNTIYF
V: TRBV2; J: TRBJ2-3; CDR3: CASLDGGTDTQYF
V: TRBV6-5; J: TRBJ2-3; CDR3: CASSLGQVGVATQYF
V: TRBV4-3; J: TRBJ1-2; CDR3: CASSQDRGEGGYTF
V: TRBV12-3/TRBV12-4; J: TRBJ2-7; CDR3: CASSFAGYHEQYF
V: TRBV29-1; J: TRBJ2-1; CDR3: CSTWGPRNEQFF
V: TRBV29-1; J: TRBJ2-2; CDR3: CSVLRGRGIGELFF
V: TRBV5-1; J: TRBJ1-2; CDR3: CASSSRQGGGYTF
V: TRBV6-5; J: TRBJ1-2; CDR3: CASTLDTNYGYTF
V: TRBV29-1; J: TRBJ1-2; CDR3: CSVERSYGYTF
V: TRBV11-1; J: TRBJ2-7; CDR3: CASSSQGDSSLYEQYF
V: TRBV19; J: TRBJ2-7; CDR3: CASSGTGRPYEQYF
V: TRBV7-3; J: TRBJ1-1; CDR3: CASSWTGGTEAFF
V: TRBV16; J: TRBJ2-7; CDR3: CASSRFERREQYF
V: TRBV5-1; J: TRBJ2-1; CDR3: CASTTGGNWFDEQFF
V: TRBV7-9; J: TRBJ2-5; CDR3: CASSSVAGGKETQYF
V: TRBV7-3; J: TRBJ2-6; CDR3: CASSFLGSSGANVLTF
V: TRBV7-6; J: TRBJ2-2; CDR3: CASSLRTGGYTGELFF
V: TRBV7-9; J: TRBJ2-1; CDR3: CASSLDPGLAGALYNEQFF
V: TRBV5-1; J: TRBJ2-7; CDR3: CASSQTGAHYEQYF
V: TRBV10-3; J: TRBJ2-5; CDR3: CAISGGPPWEETQYF
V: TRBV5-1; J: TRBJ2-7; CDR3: CASSRPGQGPYEQYF
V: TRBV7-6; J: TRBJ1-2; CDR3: CASRGSAGEGGYTF
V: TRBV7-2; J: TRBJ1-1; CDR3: CASSWGQGSTEAFF
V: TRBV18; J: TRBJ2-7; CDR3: CASSRTGEAYEQYF
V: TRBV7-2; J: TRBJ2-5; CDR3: CASSLDPSGGWETQYF